The sequence of this TCR beta chain was determined in a study of human thymus T cells. General study results and limits: Highly overlapping thymic repertoires among unrelated individuals were reported in related research. An apparent bias in V and J gene usage was seen in thymic and blood repertoires.

Details on this clone: Its matching antigen is unknown.

Here immunoSEQ multiplex PCR was the method, and the copy in TCRdb shows in-frame clones only, minus some. This sample has tens of thousands of clones; about 96% occur once, and the top ten carry roughly 0.028%. The ends lost 3 bases at V and 0 bases at J; junction bases unmatched: 9. Germline assignment: CDR1 MDHEN and CDR2 SYDVKM. The CDR3 totals 17 residues. It was from resections taken during corrective heart surgery that the thymus tissue came. Donors consisted of healthy Finnish infants (having corrective surgery for congenital heart defects). This TCR derives from a boy less than two years old with a congenital heart defect but otherwise immunologically healthy. The specimen sequenced was thymus tissue. The chain combines TRBV28 with TRBJ1-2; 8 bases are a match to TRBD1. In DNA form, the CDR3 reads TGTGCCAGCAGTTTCGGGACAGGCCCTGGCCCTAACTATGGCTACACCTTC. The encoded protein is CASSFGTGPGPNYGYTF.